The 10 T cell receptor beta chains listed next were all sequenced from one sample in a study of blood T cell repertoires in COVID-19. The data were produced by immunoSEQ multiplex PCR, yet TCRdb's version contains in-frame clones alone and is incomplete. Among roughly 250,000 clones listed, about 86% were seen once. Material for sequencing was PBMCs or T cells enriched from blood (not recorded which). Source of these receptors: a woman between 35 and 50 years old with acute COVID-19.

This chain joins TRBV10-3 and TRBJ1-1, with 8 bases that match TRBD1. From germline, CDR1 is ENHRY and CDR2 SYGVKD. After removal of 2 bases from V and 5 bases from J, the junction contained 7 bases not matched to a gene. This CDR3 has 15 residues. The CDR3 DNA is TGTGCCATCAGTGAGCCGCAGGGGGCTTGGACTGAAGCTTTCTTT. This encodes CAISEPQGAWTEAFF.

CDR3 sequence: CASSPPGQGVGYTF. The DNA for the CDR3 is TGTGCCAGCAGCCCACCCGGACAGGGGGTTGGCTACACCTTC. The chain uses TRBV7-2 and TRBJ1-2; TRBD1 matches 10 bases. The CDR3 is 14 residues long. Germline V gene lookup returns CDR1 SGHTA and CDR2 FQGNSA. The J segment lost 7 bases and the V segment lost 5 bases, leaving 7 bases of the junction unmatched.

The chain joins TRBV11-2 to TRBJ2-1, with 11 bases lining up with TRBD2. J gave up 8 bases and V 1 base, and 4 bases lay outside the gene matches. Germline-derived CDR1 and CDR2 are SGHAT and FQNNGV. There are 15 residues in the CDR3. Written as DNA, the CDR3 is TGTGCCAGCAGCTTAGGACTAGCGGGAAACGATGAGCAGTTCTTC. It translates to CASSLGLAGNDEQFF. Combining the CDR3 with reference TRBV11-2 and TRBJ2-1 gives the whole variable domain EAGVAQSPRYKIIEKRQSVAFWCNPISGHATLYWYQQILGQGPKLLIQFQNNGVVDDSQLPKDRFSAERLKGVDSTLKIQPAKLEDSAVYLCASSLGLAGNDEQFFGPGTRLTVL.

The rearrangement uses TRBV11-2 and TRBJ2-5; 8 bases agree with TRBD1. Trimming cost V 8 bases and J 1 base; bases outside gene matches: 9. The CDR3 is 15 amino acids. Germline values: CDR1 SGHAT, CDR2 FQNNGV. The CDR3 bases are TGTGCCAGCTCTAAATCAGGGGGCATCCAAGAGACCCAGTACTTC. It translates to CASSKSGGIQETQYF.

The rearrangement uses TRBV10-3 and TRBJ1-2; unclear D gene. This CDR3 comprises 13 residues. Germline assignment: CDR1 ENHRY and CDR2 SYGVKD. Trimming shortened V by 10 bases and J by 3 bases, and 15 bases separated the two germline ends. The CDR3 bases are TGTGCCACCGTCCGAGGGCCGGACTATGGCTACACCTTC. Its protein product is CATVRGPDYGYTF.

In its sample, this clone was seen a few times. The chain joins TRBV27 to TRBJ2-1; 10 bases agree with TRBD2. The V and J ends lost 6 bases and 0 bases, in that order; junction bases with no gene match: 2. The CDR3 has 15 amino acids. CDR1 MNHEY and CDR2 SMNVEV come from the germline V gene (reference sequence). CDR3 sequence (DNA): TGTGCCAGCAGACGACTAGCGGGCTCCTACAATGAGCAGTTCTTC. Residues: CASRRLAGSYNEQFF.

This clone was observed many times. The rearrangement uses TRBV19 and TRBJ2-1; 10 positions agree with TRBD2. The V and J ends lost 4 bases and 6 bases, in that order; junction bases with no gene match: 9. CDR1 LNHDA and CDR2 SQIVND come from the germline V gene (reference sequence). This CDR3 comprises 16 residues. The CDR3 DNA follows: TGTGCCAGTAGTAAGTCTAGCGGGAGTCTAGGCAATGAGCAGTTCTTC. Amino acids: CASSKSSGSLGNEQFF.

The V and J genes are TRBV29-1 and TRBJ1-3; possible D gene TRBD1, 6 bases. The length of the CDR3 is 13 residues. Germline lookup yields CDR1 SQVTM and CDR2 ANQGSEA. Trimming stripped 6 bases from V and 7 bases from J, with 16 bases between. CDR3 coding DNA: TGCAGCGTGGGCGACAGGTTCAGCAACACCATATATTTT. This gives the protein CSVGDRFSNTIYF.

This rearrangement joins TRBV19 to TRBJ2-3; perhaps TRBD2 as D (5 bases). Trimming shortened V by 4 bases and J by 4 bases, and 12 bases separated the two germline ends. This CDR3 is built from 14 residues. Germline CDR1 is LNHDA and CDR2 is SQIVND (reference sequence). CDR3 region: CASSTQTSSDTQYF. The CDR3 nucleotides are TGTGCCAGTAGTACCCAAACTAGTTCAGATACGCAGTATTTT.

The chain is built from TRBV19 and TRBJ2-5; 7 bases map to TRBD2. Trimming removed 5 bases from V and 3 bases from J; junction bases left unmatched: 12. The CDR3 sequence is 16 residues long. Germline lookup yields CDR1 LNHDA and CDR2 SQIVND (reference sequence). The CDR3 region is CASSPQDLSGKETQYF. CDR3 bases: TGTGCCAGTAGTCCTCAGGACTTGAGCGGGAAAGAGACCCAGTACTTC. Drawing the rest from reference TRBV19 and TRBJ2-5, the complete variable domain is DGGITQSPKYLFRKEGQNVTLSCEQNLNHDAMYWYRQDPGQGLRLIYYSQIVNDFQKGDIAEGYSVSREKKESFPLTVTSAQKNPTAFYLCASSPQDLSGKETQYFGPGTRLLVL.